These 26 T cell receptor beta chains came from one sample sequenced in a study of graft-versus-host responses after intestinal transplantation. TCRdb's copy holds only in-frame clones and misses some; the assay was immunoSEQ multiplex PCR. The sample holds just under 85,000 clones; about 91% are singletons and the top ten take 7.6%. Antigens of these TCRs are unknown. Sequencing used unstimulated CD8+ T cells sorted from spleen or lymph node cells, obtained before transplant. These TCRs come from a human donor who was the organ donor for an intestinal transplant.

The chain links TRBV7-9 to TRBJ2-1; D uncertain. The CDR3 is 13 residues long. Germline V gives CDR1 SEHNR, CDR2 FQNEAQ (reference sequence). V lost 1 base and J lost 6, with 7 bases in between. CDR3 nucleotide sequence: TGTGCCAGCAGCTTAGTGGGGTTCAATGAGCAGTTCTTC. Encoded protein: CASSLVGFNEQFF.

The chain employs TRBV5-5 and TRBJ1-6; D possibly corresponds to TRBD1 (5 bases). This CDR3 contains 15 residues. Trimming took off 1 base at V and 13 bases at J, with 18 bases between the two ends. Germline CDR1 reads SGHKS; CDR2 reads YYEKEE (reference sequence). The CDR3, as DNA: TGTGCCAGCAGCTTGTTTCCAACACAGGTTTGGCCCCTCCACTTT. Residues: CASSLFPTQVWPLHF. The whole variable domain, remainder taken from reference TRBV5-5 and TRBJ1-6, is DAGVTQSPTHLIKTRGQQVTLRCSPISGHKSVSWYQQVLGQGPQFIFQYYEKEERGRGNFPDRFSARQFPNYSSELNVNALLLGDSALYLCASSLFPTQVWPLHFGNGTRLTVT.

The V call is TRBV29-1, the J call TRBJ2-1; TRBD2 aligns across 10 bases. There are 14 residues in the CDR3. Germline V gene sequence: CDR1 SQVTM, CDR2 ANQGSEA. V dropped 4 bases and J dropped 3; count of bases not matched to a gene: 3. The CDR3 is CSVGTSGYYNEQFF. The CDR3 DNA reads TGCAGCGTTGGGACTAGCGGATACTACAATGAGCAGTTCTTC.

This clone was seen a single time. The chain is built from TRBV29-1 and TRBJ2-3, with 10 bases identical to TRBD2. With 4 bases clipped from V and 2 bases from J, the junction kept 6 bases outside the gene matches. The CDR3 length is 15 residues. Germline V CDR1 and CDR2: SQVTM, ANQGSEA. The CDR3 loop is CSVVDSGRPTDTQYF. The CDR3 DNA sequence: TGCAGCGTTGTTGATAGCGGGAGGCCCACAGATACGCAGTATTTT.

The rearrangement uses TRBV7-6 and TRBJ2-3; 8 bases map to TRBD2. V was pared by 3 bases and J by 4 bases, with 3 bases of the junction left unmatched. Germline CDR1 and CDR2: SGHVS and FNYEAQ. CDR3 length: 14 residues. Written as DNA, the CDR3 is TGTGCCAGCAGCTTCGGGGGGGAGGCAGATACGCAGTATTTT. Translating it yields CASSFGGEADTQYF.

This chain connects TRBV30 to TRBJ1-2; 10 nucleotides line up with TRBD1. Germline CDR1 and CDR2: GTSNPN and SVGIG (reference sequence). Trimming cost V 3 bases and J 6 bases; bases outside gene matches: 4. The length of the CDR3 is 13 residues. This CDR3 reads CAWRTGGVHGYTF. As DNA, the CDR3 is TGTGCCTGGAGGACAGGGGGCGTCCATGGCTACACCTTC.

The rearrangement uses TRBV25-1 and TRBJ2-2; D unclear. The CDR3 is 11 residues long. The germline V gene has CDR1 MGHDK and CDR2 SYGVNS. Between the trimmed V and J ends, which lost 4 bases and 7 bases, there was a span of 4 bases. The CDR3 DNA is TGTGCCAGCAGTGTGGGCGGGGAGCTGTTTTTT. As protein: CASSVGGELFF.

The chain has TRBV6-1 and TRBJ2-5, with TRBD2 matching 7 bases. V trimming: 7 bases; J trimming: 0 bases; junction bases outside the gene matches: 8. This CDR3 region has 15 residues. In germline, CDR1 is MNHNS, CDR2 SASEGT. Here the CDR3 reads CASNSPAGNQETQYF. CDR3 coding DNA: TGTGCCAGCAACTCTCCAGCGGGGAACCAAGAGACCCAGTACTTC.

The gene calls are TRBV6-4 and TRBJ1-4; D remains ambiguous. CDR3 size: 13 residues. Between the trimmed V and J ends, which lost 9 bases and 5 bases, there was a span of 13 bases. From germline, CDR1 is MRHNA and CDR2 SNTAGT. DNA for the CDR3: TGTGCCAGGATGGGAGGGAAGAATGAAAAACTGTTTTTT. Protein product: CARMGGKNEKLFF.

The chain links TRBV4-2 to TRBJ2-7; no reliable D call. The germline V and J ends were trimmed by 0 bases and 2 bases, with 14 bases remaining between them. The CDR3 runs to 16 residues. Looked up from germline, CDR1 is LGHNA and CDR2 is YNFKEQ. CDR3 residues: CASSQDVRIHPYEQYF. As DNA, the CDR3 is TGTGCCAGCAGCCAAGATGTCAGGATCCATCCCTACGAGCAGTACTTC.

The rearrangement joins TRBV4-1 to TRBJ2-5, with D maybe TRBD2 (6 bases). Germline lookup yields CDR1 MGHRA and CDR2 YSYEKL. Trimming took 1 base from V and 0 from J, leaving 15 bases between them. This CDR3 region has 17 residues. CDR3 loop: CASSQVTASAYQETQYF. The CDR3 nucleotides are TGCGCCAGCAGCCAAGTGACGGCTAGCGCGTACCAAGAGACCCAGTACTTC.

This clone was recorded only once. This chain connects TRBV11-3 to TRBJ1-2, with 9 bases that match TRBD1. Germline V CDR1 and CDR2: SGHNT, YENEEA. The J segment lost 3 bases and the V segment lost 4 bases, leaving 12 bases of the junction unmatched. CDR3 length: 17 amino acids. CDR3 bases: TGTGCCAGCAGCTCACGGACAGGGGAGTTTATCTACTATGGCTACACCTTC. Its protein is CASSSRTGEFIYYGYTF.

This clone has only one observation. The chain is built from TRBV27 and TRBJ2-1; TRBD2 agrees at 8 bases. Germline V lookup: CDR1 MNHEY, CDR2 SMNVEV (reference sequence). The CDR3 is 13 residues long. The V segment lost 4 bases and the J segment 6 bases; nucleotides outside the gene matches: 2. The CDR3 loop reads CASSWAGGNEQFF. CDR3 sequence (DNA): TGTGCCAGCAGTTGGGCGGGGGGCAATGAGCAGTTCTTC.

The V gene is TRBV7-2, the J gene TRBJ1-1, with unresolved D. This CDR3 is built from 12 residues. Germline V gene data show CDR1 as SGHTA and CDR2 as FQGNSA. Trimming took 3 bases from V and 7 from J, leaving 9 bases between them. CDR3 amino acids: CASSFGFDEAFF. The CDR3, as DNA: TGTGCCAGCAGCTTTGGGTTTGATGAAGCTTTCTTT.

V and J are TRBV28 and TRBJ2-1; TRBD2 is a possible D gene (5 bases). CDR1 is MDHEN and CDR2 is SYDVKM in the germline V gene. The CDR3 totals 14 residues. V was cut by 7 bases and J by 7 bases, with 17 bases left in between. The CDR3 reads CASNPTAGWNEQFF. For the CDR3, the DNA is TGTGCCAGCAATCCCACCGCGGGCTGGAATGAGCAGTTCTTC.

The chain is built from TRBV6-1 and TRBJ2-4; no reliable D call. Trimming removed 3 bases from V and 2 bases from J, with 8 bases in between. Germline lookup yields CDR1 MNHNS and CDR2 SASEGT. The CDR3 runs 14 residues. The CDR3 here is CASSDWGTKNIQYF. CDR3 nucleotide sequence: TGTGCCAGCAGTGATTGGGGAACCAAAAACATTCAGTACTTC.

This sequence joins TRBV30 and TRBJ2-7; D possibly corresponds to TRBD1 (6 bases). In germline, CDR1 is GTSNPN, CDR2 SVGIG (reference sequence). This CDR3 spans 13 amino acids. V was shortened by 0 bases and J by 2 bases, with 8 bases between the two germline ends. The CDR3 spells CAWSVDRTYEQYF. The CDR3 nucleotides read TGTGCCTGGAGTGTGGACAGAACCTACGAGCAGTACTTC.

V gene TRBV18 combines with J gene TRBJ2-2; 8 bases line up with TRBD2. Germline V gene sequence: CDR1 KGHSH, CDR2 LQKENI. After removal of 5 bases from V and 0 bases from J, the junction contained 5 bases not matched to a gene. This CDR3 has 16 amino acids. The CDR3 spells CASSREAGANTGELFF. The CDR3 DNA reads TGTGCCAGCTCAAGGGAAGCGGGAGCGAACACCGGGGAGCTGTTTTTT.

J is TRBJ1-1 and V is TRBV10-3; 8 bases line up with TRBD1. This CDR3 has 14 residues. From germline, CDR1 is ENHRY and CDR2 SYGVKD. V shed 7 bases, J shed 3 bases, and the junction held 7 bases outside the gene matches. The CDR3 region is CAINDNRGYTEAFF. Here the CDR3 DNA reads TGTGCCATCAACGATAACAGGGGGTACACTGAAGCTTTCTTT.

This chain uses TRBV19 with TRBJ2-7; TRBD2 matches 7 bases. Germline assignment: CDR1 LNHDA and CDR2 SQIVND (reference sequence). The CDR3 spans 15 residues. Trimming cost V 5 bases and J 7 bases; bases outside gene matches: 14. CDR3 loop: CASSESRAGAREQYF. CDR3 nucleotide sequence: TGTGCCAGTAGTGAATCCCGGGCGGGAGCTCGGGAGCAGTACTTC.

The chain recombines TRBV6-5 with TRBJ1-6, with a possible D match to TRBD1 (6 bases). The germline V and J ends were trimmed by 5 bases and 7 bases, with 12 bases remaining between them. The germline V gene encodes CDR1 MNHEY and CDR2 SVGAGI. The CDR3 covers 14 residues. The CDR3 here is CASSELGTNSPLHF. Here the CDR3 DNA reads TGTGCCAGCAGTGAACTGGGGACAAATTCACCCCTCCACTTT.

This clone was counted a single time. This chain joins TRBV6-1 and TRBJ1-1; the D gene is possibly TRBD1 (6 bases). Looked up from germline, CDR1 is MNHNS and CDR2 is SASEGT. This CDR3 spans 15 amino acids. V shed 2 bases and J shed 4 bases, with 14 bases lying between them. CDR3 residues: CASSETRGAPTEAFF. The DNA for the CDR3 is TGTGCCAGCAGTGAAACTCGGGGGGCGCCCACTGAAGCTTTCTTT.

The rearrangement links TRBV7-2 to TRBJ2-7, with 8 bases aligning to TRBD1. This CDR3 spans 14 amino acids. CDR1 is SGHTA, CDR2 FQGNSA, per germline. V lost 1 base to trimming and J lost 7 bases; unmatched junction nucleotides: 6. The CDR3 DNA reads TGTGCCAGCAGCTTAGGGCAGGGGGCATTTGAGCAGTACTTC. Translated, it gives CASSLGQGAFEQYF.

The gene calls are TRBV29-1 and TRBJ1-1; no clear D gene. Trimming took 1 base from V and 3 from J, leaving 6 bases between them. The CDR3 runs to 12 residues. From germline, CDR1 is SQVTM and CDR2 ANQGSEA. The DNA for the CDR3 is TGCAGCGTTGAAGTCAGAGACACTGAAGCTTTCTTT. It encodes CSVEVRDTEAFF.

The chain is built from TRBV9 and TRBJ1-3; D gene uncertain. CDR3 length: 14 residues. The V gene's germline CDR1 is SGDLS and CDR2 YYNGEE. V was pared by 3 bases and J by 0 bases, with 7 bases between. The CDR3 loop is CASSDINSGNTIYF. The CDR3 DNA reads as TGTGCCAGCAGCGACATTAACTCTGGAAACACCATATATTTT.

V and J are TRBV7-3 and TRBJ1-6; D gene uncertain. The CDR3 has 13 residues. Germline values: CDR1 SGHTA, CDR2 FQGTGA. Trimming took off 5 bases at V and 7 bases at J, with 9 bases between the two ends. The CDR3 nucleotides read TGTGCCAGCAGCCTAGATCGGAATTCACCCCTCCACTTT. Protein product: CASSLDRNSPLHF.